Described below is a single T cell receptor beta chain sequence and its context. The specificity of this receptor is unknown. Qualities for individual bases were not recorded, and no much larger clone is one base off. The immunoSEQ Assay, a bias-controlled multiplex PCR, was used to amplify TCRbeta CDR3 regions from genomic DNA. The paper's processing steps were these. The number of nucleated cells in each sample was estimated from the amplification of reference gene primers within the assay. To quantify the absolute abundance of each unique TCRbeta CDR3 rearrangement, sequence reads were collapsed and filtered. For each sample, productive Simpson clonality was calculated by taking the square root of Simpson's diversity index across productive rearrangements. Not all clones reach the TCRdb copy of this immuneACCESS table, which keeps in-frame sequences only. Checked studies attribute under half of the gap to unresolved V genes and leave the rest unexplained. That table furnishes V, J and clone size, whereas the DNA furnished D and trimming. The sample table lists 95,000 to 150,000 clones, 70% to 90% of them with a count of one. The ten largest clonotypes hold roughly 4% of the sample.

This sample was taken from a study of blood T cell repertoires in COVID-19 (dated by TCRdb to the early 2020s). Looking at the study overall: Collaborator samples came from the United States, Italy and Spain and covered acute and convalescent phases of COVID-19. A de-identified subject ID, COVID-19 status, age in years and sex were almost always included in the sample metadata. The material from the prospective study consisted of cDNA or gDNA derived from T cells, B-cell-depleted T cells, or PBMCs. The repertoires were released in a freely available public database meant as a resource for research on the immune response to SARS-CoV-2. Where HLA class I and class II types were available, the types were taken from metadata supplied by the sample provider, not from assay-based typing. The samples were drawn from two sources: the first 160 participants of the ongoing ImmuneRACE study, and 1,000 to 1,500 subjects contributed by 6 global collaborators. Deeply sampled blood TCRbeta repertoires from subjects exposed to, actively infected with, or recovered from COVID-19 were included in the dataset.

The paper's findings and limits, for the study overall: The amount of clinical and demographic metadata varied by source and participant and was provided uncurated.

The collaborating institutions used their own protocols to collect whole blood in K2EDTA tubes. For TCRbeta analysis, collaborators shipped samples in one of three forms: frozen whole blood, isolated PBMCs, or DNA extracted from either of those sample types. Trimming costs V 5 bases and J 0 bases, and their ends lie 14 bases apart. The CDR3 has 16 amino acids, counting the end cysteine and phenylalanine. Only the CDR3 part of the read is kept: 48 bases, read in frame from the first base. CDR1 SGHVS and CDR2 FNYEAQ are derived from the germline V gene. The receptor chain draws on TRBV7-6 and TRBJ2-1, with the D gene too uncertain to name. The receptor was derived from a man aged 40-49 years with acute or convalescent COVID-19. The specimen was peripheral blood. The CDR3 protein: CASSLSNGGSYNEQFF. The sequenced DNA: TGTGCCAGCAGCCTATCCAACGGTGGCTCCTACAATGAGCAGTTCTTC.